The clone carrying this TCR beta chain was recorded many times. The sample originates from a study of T cell repertoires in cytomegalovirus infection. The V end was cut by 7 bases, the J end by 4 bases, with 14 bases between. The CDR3 totals 15 residues. Germline lookup yields CDR1 SEHNR and CDR2 FQNEAQ (reference sequence). TCRdb re-called the reads through MiXCR, storing one row per CDR3 protein. The sample consists of over 450,000 distinct CDR3 sequences, 11% of them appearing once. The chain carries TRBV7-9 and TRBJ2-6; D could derive from TRBD1 or TRBD2 (6 bases each). This clonotype was sampled from a human donor in good health (CMV status not recorded). Some clones in this sample may be carry-over from other donors' samples. Sequencing was carried out using PBMCs. This chain's CDR3 is CASKFRGHGANVLTF. DNA for the CDR3: TGTGCCAGCAAGTTTCGGGGGCACGGGGCCAACGTCCTGACTTTC.